This T cell receptor beta chain originates from a study of blood T cell repertoires in COVID-19 (dated by TCRdb to about 2020). General notes on the study: Collaborator samples came from the United States, Italy and Spain and covered acute and convalescent phases of COVID-19. Samples came from the ongoing ImmuneRACE study (first 160 participants) plus 1,254 subjects from 6 global collaborators. The sample metadata nearly always contained a de-identified subject ID, COVID-19 status, age in years and sex. The material from the prospective study consisted of cDNA or gDNA derived from T cells, B-cell-depleted T cells, or PBMCs. The repertoires were released in a freely available public database intended as a resource for research on the immune response to SARS-CoV-2. The dataset comprised deeply sampled blood TCRbeta repertoires from subjects exposed to, actively infected with, or recovered from COVID-19. Where HLA class I and class II types were available, the types were taken from metadata supplied by the sample provider, not from assay-based typing. What the research found in general, with its limitations: The quantity of clinical and demographic metadata differed by source and by participant and was supplied without curation.

About this clone itself: No antigen is known for it. Within one base of it there is no much larger clone, and no base qualities were kept.

TCRbeta CDR3 regions were amplified from genomic DNA using the immunoSEQ Assay, a bias-controlled multiplex PCR. Per the original workflow: Within the assay, amplification of reference gene primers was used to estimate how many nucleated cells each sample contained. Sequence reads were collapsed and filtered to measure the absolute abundance of every unique TCRbeta CDR3 rearrangement. Productive Simpson clonality was computed per sample as the square root of Simpson's diversity index over productive rearrangements. TCRdb obtained this table from immuneACCESS and retained in-frame rearrangements with V and J assigned. These tables miss some clones; where compared with another copy, unresolved V genes account for less than half of the shortfall, and the remainder is unexplained. D and trimming were read from the DNA, whereas the V and J calls and clone size are those reported in that table. The sample profile shows roughly 78,000 clones; around 89% of them were found once. The top ten clonotypes cover about 0.56% of the sample.

Reading the germline V gene gives CDR1 LGHNA and CDR2 YNFKEQ. CDR3 length: 18 amino acids, cysteine to phenylalanine. The retained sequence is limited to the CDR3, 54 bases, with the frame set at the first base. V loses 0 bases of germline sequence and J loses 6 bases, and the interval between the two ends is 23 bases. The collaborating institutions used their own protocols to collect whole blood in K2EDTA tubes. Collaborator samples were shipped for TCRbeta analysis as frozen whole blood, isolated PBMCs, or DNA extracted from either sample type. What was sequenced was peripheral blood. The clonotype comes from a man aged 55 to 69 with acute or convalescent COVID-19. The V and J genes are TRBV4-2 and TRBJ1-2; the D gene is perhaps TRBD1, from 5 matching bases. The CDR3 loop reads CASSQDGATFQGLHGYTF. At the DNA level, the sequence is TGTGCCAGCAGCCAAGATGGGGCGACCTTCCAAGGGTTACATGGCTACACCTTC.